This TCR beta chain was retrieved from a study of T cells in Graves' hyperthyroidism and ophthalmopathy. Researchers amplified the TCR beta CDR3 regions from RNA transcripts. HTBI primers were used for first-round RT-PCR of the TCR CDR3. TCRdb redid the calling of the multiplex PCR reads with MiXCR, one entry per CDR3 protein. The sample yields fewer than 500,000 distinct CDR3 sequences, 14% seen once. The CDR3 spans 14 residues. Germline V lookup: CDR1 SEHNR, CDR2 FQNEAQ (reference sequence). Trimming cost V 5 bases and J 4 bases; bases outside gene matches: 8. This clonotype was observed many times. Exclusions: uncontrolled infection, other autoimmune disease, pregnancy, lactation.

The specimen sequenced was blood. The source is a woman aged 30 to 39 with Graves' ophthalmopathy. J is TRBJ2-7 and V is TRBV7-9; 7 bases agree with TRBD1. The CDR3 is CASSRKGQHYEQYF. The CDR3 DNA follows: TGTGCCAGCAGCCGGAAGGGACAGCATTACGAGCAGTACTTC.